The 17 T cell receptor beta chains presented below share a single source sample, sequenced in a study of control samples from healthy donors and cancer patients (dated by TCRdb to 2020 to 2021). The library was produced with the immunoSEQ multiplex PCR assay. TCRdb retrieved this table from immuneACCESS and kept in-frame rearrangements only. Not all clones are present; in checked studies, unresolved V genes account for under half, and no reason is known for the remainder. In this sample the table shows some 74,000 clones, about 95% of which occur a single time. 2.5% to 3% of the sample rests with the top ten. Source material: blood. These receptors originate from a woman in her 30s in good health.

The chain combines TRBV7-9 with TRBJ1-2; TRBD1 might be the D (6 bases). Trimming removed 4 bases from V and 10 bases from J, with 13 bases in between. Germline assignment: CDR1 SEHNR and CDR2 FQNEAQ (reference sequence). This CDR3 contains 12 residues. CDR3 sequence reads: CASSSQGGPYTF. The DNA for the CDR3 is TGTGCCAGCAGCTCACAGGGAGGGCCCTACACCTTC.

The rearrangement links TRBV5-1 to TRBJ1-5; D remains ambiguous. V shed 2 bases and J shed 2 bases, with 5 bases lying between them. This CDR3 has 13 residues. Germline CDR1 reads SGHRS; CDR2 reads YFSETQ. Here the CDR3 DNA reads TGCGCCAGCAGCTTCGAGGGCAATCAGCCCCAGCATTTT. Translating it yields CASSFEGNQPQHF.

The CDR3, as DNA: TGTGCCAGCAGCCAAGATAAAGACGGGACAGGGGTATTTCAGCCCCAGCATTTT. Amino acids: CASSQDKDGTGVFQPQHF. The J gene is TRBJ1-5, the V gene TRBV3-1 (or the pseudogene TRBV3-2), with 10 nucleotides matching TRBD1. The CDR3 contains 18 residues. Trimming removed 0 bases from V and 6 bases from J; junction bases left unmatched: 11. The germline gives CDR1 LGHDT, CDR2 YNNKEL (reference sequence).

This sequence joins TRBV30 and TRBJ1-2; D is possibly TRBD1 (5 bases). CDR1 is GTSNPN and CDR2 is SVGIG in the germline V gene (reference sequence). Trimming took 5 bases from V and 2 from J, leaving 18 bases between them. This CDR3 has 15 residues. The CDR3 coding sequence is TGTGCCTGGGACCACCAAGGGACGGGCAACTATGGCTACACCTTC. Its translation: CAWDHQGTGNYGYTF.

This sequence joins TRBV5-1 and TRBJ1-1; unclear D gene. V was trimmed by 5 bases and J by 1 base, leaving 3 bases between them. From germline, CDR1 is SGHRS and CDR2 YFSETQ. The CDR3 loop spans 11 amino acids. The CDR3 DNA reads as TGCGCCAGCAGTGCGAACACTGAAGCTTTCTTT. Amino acid sequence: CASSANTEAFF.

The genes are TRBV7-9 and TRBJ1-3, with no clear D. CDR1 is SEHNR and CDR2 is FQNEAQ in the germline V gene (reference sequence). The CDR3 covers 16 residues. The germline V and J ends were trimmed by 2 bases and 2 bases, with 13 bases remaining between them. The CDR3 loop is CASSLTPFTTGNTIYF. For the CDR3, the DNA is TGTGCCAGCAGCTTAACCCCTTTTACGACTGGAAACACCATATATTTT.

The genes are TRBV15 and TRBJ1-2; D unresolved. The CDR3 has 13 amino acids. Germline CDR1 reads LNHNV; CDR2 reads YYDKDF (reference sequence). Trimming left V 0 bases short and J 4 bases short, with 6 bases between. This CDR3 is CATSREGSYGYTF. The CDR3 coding sequence is TGTGCCACCAGCAGAGAAGGGTCCTATGGCTACACCTTC.

This rearrangement joins TRBV28 to TRBJ2-7, with D possibly being TRBD1 (6 bases). The germline V gene has CDR1 MDHEN and CDR2 SYDVKM. Trimming removed 4 bases from V and 2 bases from J, with 21 bases in between. The CDR3 spans 17 residues. The CDR3 protein is CASSSPRVTGSAYEQYF. CDR3 nucleotide sequence: TGTGCCAGCAGTTCTCCGCGAGTGACAGGATCGGCCTACGAGCAGTACTTC.

This chain connects TRBV5-6 to TRBJ2-1; TRBD1 might be the D (6 bases). Germline loops: CDR1 SGHDT, CDR2 YYEEEE. Trimming cost V 1 base and J 3 bases, with 14 bases left between them. The CDR3 has 16 amino acids. The CDR3 nucleotides read TGTGCCAGCAGCTTGTATACAGGGCAGCTCTACAATGAGCAGTTCTTC. Translating it yields CASSLYTGQLYNEQFF.

The rearrangement uses TRBV19 and TRBJ2-7; 9 nucleotides align to TRBD1. This CDR3 is 14 amino acids long. Germline V gene data show CDR1 as LNHDA and CDR2 as SQIVND (reference sequence). Trimming took 2 bases from V and 3 from J; bases not matched to a gene: 2. The CDR3 protein is CASSITGGIYEQYF. The CDR3 DNA is TGTGCCAGTAGTATAACAGGGGGCATCTACGAGCAGTACTTC.

J is TRBJ2-1 and V is TRBV12-5; D is unclear. The CDR3 has 13 residues. From germline, CDR1 is LGHNT and CDR2 FRNRAP. Trimming took off 2 bases at V and 1 base at J, with 3 bases between the two ends. CDR3 nucleotides: TGTGCTAGTGGTTTGAAGTCCTACAATGAGCAGTTCTTC. As protein: CASGLKSYNEQFF.

CDR3 in DNA: TGCGCCAGCAGCTTCGCGCGGGACCTAGGGACTAGCGGGGACACCGGGGAGCTGTTTTTT. It codes for CASSFARDLGTSGDTGELFF. This sequence joins TRBV5-1 and TRBJ2-2; 13 positions match TRBD2. The trim removed 2 bases at V and 3 bases at J, leaving 13 bases unmatched. Germline CDR1 is SGHRS and CDR2 is YFSETQ. The CDR3 length is 20 residues.

V usage is TRBV5-1 and J usage is TRBJ1-6; D remains unclear. The CDR3 has 14 residues. CDR1 and CDR2 (germline): SGHRS, YFSETQ. Trimming took 2 bases from V and 6 from J, leaving 9 bases between them. The chain's CDR3 is CASSFQDGNSPLHF. In DNA, the CDR3 is TGCGCCAGCAGCTTTCAGGACGGTAATTCACCCCTCCACTTT.

The V gene is TRBV2, the J gene TRBJ1-1; tentatively, D is TRBD1 (5 bases). Germline V CDR1 and CDR2: SNHLY, FYNNEI. The CDR3 is made up of 12 amino acids. The V gene lost 7 bases and the J gene lost 5 bases, with 11 bases spanning the gap. The CDR3 DNA sequence: TGTGCCAGCAAGGGGCTGAGGACTGAAGCTTTCTTT. Its protein product is CASKGLRTEAFF.

This chain connects TRBV11-3 to TRBJ1-3; the D gene is possibly TRBD1 (6 bases). Germline CDR1 and CDR2: SGHNT and YENEEA. V was cut by 9 bases and J by 0 bases, with 24 bases left in between. This CDR3 region has 18 residues. CDR3 region: CARGGLTGTPTSGNTIYF. The CDR3 DNA reads as TGTGCCAGAGGGGGTTTAACCGGGACACCGACCTCTGGAAACACCATATATTTT.

The chain couples TRBV4-1 to TRBJ1-1; D perhaps matches TRBD1 (5 bases). The V gene's germline CDR1 is MGHRA and CDR2 YSYEKL. The CDR3 loop spans 17 amino acids. V shed 4 bases and J shed 1 base, with 19 bases lying between them. The CDR3 coding sequence is TGCGCCAGCAGCCCCCTCCACGGGGACGGAAGGAACACTGAAGCTTTCTTT. Encoded protein: CASSPLHGDGRNTEAFF.

J is TRBJ1-2 and V is TRBV7-3, with D tentatively TRBD1 (5 bases). Germline CDR1 reads SGHTA; CDR2 reads FQGTGA. The V end lost 3 bases, the J end lost 7 bases, and 12 bases lay between the germline ends. This CDR3 has 13 residues. The CDR3 here is CASSFGQDSGYTF. For the CDR3, the DNA is TGTGCCAGCAGCTTCGGTCAAGACAGTGGCTACACCTTC.